This TCR beta chain was captured in a study of control samples from healthy donors and cancer patients. This CDR3 has 16 amino acids. Trimming left V 4 bases short and J 5 bases short, with 18 bases between. The method was immunoSEQ multiplex PCR; TCRdb's version includes in-frame clones alone and lacks a portion of them. The sample's table shows roughly 200,000 clones. Sequencing was performed on blood. The rearrangement links TRBV23-1 to TRBJ2-1; D perhaps matches TRBD1 (6 bases). TRBV23-1 is an ORF for which the function is uncertain. This receptor was taken from a woman aged 25-40 years in good health. The CDR3: CASSLPGQLSNNEQFF. The CDR3 coding sequence is TGCGCCAGCAGTCTTCCGGGACAACTTTCTAACAATGAGCAGTTCTTC.